The next 26 T cell receptor beta chains were all read from a single sample in a study of CD8 T cells in ankylosing spondylitis. General study points: In ankylosing spondylitis blood, a motif of seven to nine highly homologous TCR beta variants appeared characteristic.

TCRdb re-called the 5' RACE reads with MiXCR, one entry per CDR3 protein. This sample has over 700,000 distinct CDR3 sequences, with around 19% found just once. No antigen has been identified for these receptors. Sequenced: blood, either unsorted or a sorted T cell fraction (not recorded which). These receptors were obtained from a male donor with ankylosing spondylitis.

The chain carries TRBV9 and TRBJ2-7, with 11 bases lining up with TRBD2. CDR1 and CDR2 (germline): SGDLS, YYNGEE. J lost 2 bases, V lost 2 bases, and 6 bases had no gene match. CDR3 size: 16 residues. DNA of the CDR3: TGTGCCAGCAGCGTCGCTAGCGGGGGGCCACCCTACGAGCAGTACTTC. This codes for CASSVASGGPPYEQYF.

The V and J genes are TRBV6-2 or TRBV6-3 and TRBJ2-1, with 7 bases fitting TRBD2. The germline V gene encodes CDR1 MNHEY and CDR2 SVGEGT. V dropped 6 bases and J dropped 6; count of bases not matched to a gene: 5. The CDR3 loop spans 13 amino acids. Here the CDR3 reads CASRTASGNEQFF. CDR3 DNA: TGTGCCAGCAGAACAGCTAGCGGCAATGAGCAGTTCTTC.

CDR3 in DNA: TGTGCCAGCAGCACCCTACAGGGGGCTTACCACGAGCAGTACTTC. Its translation is CASSTLQGAYHEQYF. The rearrangement uses TRBV7-9 and TRBJ2-7, with 9 nucleotides matching TRBD1. V was clipped by 5 bases and J by 5 bases; unmatched bases: 10. Germline CDR1 reads SEHNR; CDR2 reads FQNEAQ (reference sequence). The CDR3 has 15 residues.

The chain uses TRBV2 and TRBJ2-2; 8 bases agree with TRBD2. CDR1 SNHLY and CDR2 FYNNEI come from the germline V gene. Trimming at V came to 6 bases and at J to 4 bases, leaving 7 bases not matched to a gene. The CDR3 contains 15 residues. CDR3 sequence reads: CASRIQRGGTGELFF. The CDR3 DNA sequence: TGTGCCAGCAGGATTCAACGGGGGGGCACCGGGGAGCTGTTTTTT.

This clonotype was observed a few times. The rearrangement links TRBV27 to TRBJ2-7; tentatively, D is TRBD1 (6 bases). V lost 5 bases and J 2 bases, leaving 22 bases between the germline ends. Germline CDR1 reads MNHEY; CDR2 reads SMNVEV (reference sequence). The CDR3 extends over 17 amino acids. The CDR3 DNA is TGTGCCAGCAGTACAAACCCCAAAAGACAGGCGACCTACGAGCAGTACTTC. Its translation is CASSTNPKRQATYEQYF.

The chain has TRBV6-5 and TRBJ1-4; 11 bases are shared with TRBD1. CDR1 is MNHEY and CDR2 is SVGAGI in the germline V gene. Losses at the gene ends were 4 bases for V and 5 bases for J; bases not matched to a gene: 12. CDR3 length: 18 residues. The CDR3 loop reads CASSWTGTGGTRNEKLFF. The DNA for the CDR3 is TGTGCCAGCAGTTGGACTGGGACAGGGGGAACACGCAATGAAAAACTGTTTTTT.

This clonotype has only one observation. This chain uses TRBV6-2 or TRBV6-3 with TRBJ2-3; 8 bases are a match to TRBD2. CDR3 length: 14 amino acids. The germline gives CDR1 MNHEY, CDR2 SVGEGT. The ends lost 7 bases at V and 0 bases at J; junction bases unmatched: 3. The CDR3: CASMVAGSTDTQYF. The CDR3 DNA sequence: TGTGCCAGCATGGTAGCGGGGAGCACAGATACGCAGTATTTT.

This clonotype was detected a few times. The rearrangement links TRBV5-1 to TRBJ2-5; D ambiguous. The CDR3 runs 13 residues. CDR1 and CDR2 from the germline V gene are SGHRS and YFSETQ. Trimming stripped 0 bases from V and 5 bases from J, with 8 bases between. CDR3 sequence: CASSLGPDETQYF. In nucleotides, the CDR3 is TGCGCCAGCAGCTTGGGGCCAGACGAGACCCAGTACTTC.

This chain uses TRBV3-1 with TRBJ1-3; D unclear. Trimming pared 0 bases from V and 0 bases from J, leaving 9 bases between. From germline, CDR1 is LGHDT and CDR2 YNNKEL (reference sequence). CDR3 size: 16 residues. Written as DNA, the CDR3 is TGTGCCAGCAGCCAAGATGTCAGATTCTCTGGAAACACCATATATTTT. Residues: CASSQDVRFSGNTIYF.

The J gene is TRBJ2-5, the V gene TRBV6-1; 12 bases fit TRBD2. The CDR3 contains 15 residues. Per the germline V gene, CDR1 is MNHNS and CDR2 is SASEGT. The ends lost 7 bases at V and 7 bases at J; junction bases unmatched: 10. The CDR3 nucleotides are TGTGCCAGCACTCCGACTAGCGGGAGCGGCGGGACCCAGTACTTC. The encoded protein is CASTPTSGSGGTQYF.

This clonotype was detected a few times. The genes are TRBV5-1 and TRBJ1-1, with a possible D match to TRBD1 (5 bases). CDR1 is SGHRS and CDR2 is YFSETQ in the germline V gene. Trimming took 4 bases from V and 6 from J, leaving 16 bases between them. The CDR3 runs to 14 residues. Here the CDR3 reads CASSAPGLDAEAFF. In DNA, the CDR3 is TGCGCCAGCAGCGCCCCAGGGCTTGACGCTGAAGCTTTCTTT.

This clonotype was counted between two and nine times. The junction differs from germline at one of its ends, possibly a read error. The chain carries TRBV7-3 and TRBJ2-2; D not resolved. Germline loops: CDR1 SGHTA, CDR2 FQGTGA. The CDR3 totals 14 residues. DNA of the CDR3: TGTGCCAGCAGCTCGGGCCCGAACCCCGGGGAGCTGTTTTTT. It yields the protein CASSSGPNPGELFF.

This clonotype has just a few counts. This chain joins TRBV12-3 or TRBV12-4 and TRBJ2-2; D may be TRBD2 (5 bases). The V and J ends lost 5 bases and 6 bases respectively, with 13 bases between them. This CDR3 comprises 14 residues. The CDR3 nucleotides are TGTGCCAGCAGTGAGAGCGGACCTTCCGGGGAGCTGTTTTTT. Its protein is CASSESGPSGELFF.

This clonotype was recorded a few times. This rearrangement joins TRBV6-2 or TRBV6-3 to TRBJ1-1, with D unresolved. Germline V lookup: CDR1 MNHEY, CDR2 SVGEGT. The CDR3 has 16 amino acids. Trimming removed 2 bases at V and 5 bases at J, with 18 bases between. The CDR3 nucleotides read TGTGCCAGCAGTTACCCTCGGGCCGGGGTTAGGACTGAAGCTTTCTTT. Translation gives CASSYPRAGVRTEAFF.

Only a few counts were recorded for this clonotype. The chain has TRBV5-6 and TRBJ2-1; tentative D call: TRBD2 (6 bases). The CDR3 has 15 amino acids. Germline V lookup: CDR1 SGHDT, CDR2 YYEEEE. Trimming pared 4 bases from V and 7 bases from J, leaving 18 bases between. The CDR3 region is CASSPLRDWGNEQFF. The CDR3 nucleotides are TGTGCCAGCAGCCCCCTTAGGGACTGGGGTAATGAGCAGTTCTTC.

This clonotype was detected only a few times. The chain carries TRBV19 and TRBJ2-7; TRBD2 matches 11 bases. The germline CDR1 and CDR2 sequences are LNHDA and SQIVND (reference sequence). This CDR3 has 13 amino acids. Trimming removed 3 bases from V and 7 bases from J; junction bases left unmatched: 2. CDR3 in DNA: TGTGCCAGTAGTATCGCTAGCGGGGGGGAGCAGTACTTC. Residues: CASSIASGGEQYF.

A remark on this clonotype: The junction and the germline gene differ at one end; a read error may be behind it. The gene calls are TRBV20-1 and TRBJ1-5; D gene uncertain. The CDR3 spans 12 residues. Germline assignment: CDR1 DFQATT and CDR2 SNEGSKA (reference sequence). The CDR3 DNA follows: TGCAGTGCTACTAGTCTCGCGAAACAGATCTCTTTT. Translating gives CSATSLAKQISF.

This rearrangement joins TRBV7-9 to TRBJ2-2; no clear D. Trimming removed 5 bases from V and 4 bases from J, with 8 bases in between. Germline V CDR1 and CDR2: SEHNR, FQNEAQ (reference sequence). This CDR3 contains 13 residues. The CDR3 loop reads CASSAISTGELFF. The CDR3 region has the DNA TGTGCCAGCAGCGCCATAAGCACCGGGGAGCTGTTTTTT.

V and J are TRBV20-1 and TRBJ1-5, with 8 nucleotides matching TRBD1. In germline, CDR1 is DFQATT, CDR2 SNEGSKA (reference sequence). The CDR3 is made up of 17 amino acids. V gave up 0 bases and J gave up 0 bases; unmatched junction bases: 7. The chain's CDR3 is CSARDLQGDYSNQPQHF. As DNA, the CDR3 is TGCAGTGCTAGAGATCTACAGGGGGATTATAGCAATCAGCCCCAGCATTTT.

This clonotype appeared a few times. This CDR3 is CASSPSGLANTGELFF. The CDR3 nucleotides read TGTGCCAGCAGCCCCTCGGGGCTAGCGAACACCGGGGAGCTGTTTTTT. The J gene is TRBJ2-2, the V gene TRBV3-1, with D perhaps being TRBD1 or TRBD2 (5 bases each). Germline CDR1 reads LGHDT; CDR2 reads YNNKEL (reference sequence). V lost 4 bases to trimming and J lost 0 bases, with 12 bases between them. CDR3 length equals 16 residues.

This clonotype was observed once. The chain couples TRBV6-1 to TRBJ2-2, with 11 bases matching TRBD1. Germline V gene lookup returns CDR1 MNHNS and CDR2 SASEGT. J lost 4 bases, V lost 5 bases, and 6 bases had no gene match. This CDR3 comprises 16 residues. CDR3 coding DNA: TGTGCCAGCAGTCTGGGGACAGGGGGTATCACCGGGGAGCTGTTTTTT. Its translation is CASSLGTGGITGELFF.

V usage is TRBV29-1 and J usage is TRBJ2-1; 11 bases are a match to TRBD2. CDR1 SQVTM and CDR2 ANQGSEA come from the germline V gene. The CDR3 is 14 residues long. J lost 3 bases, V lost 5 bases, and 3 bases had no gene match. Here the CDR3 DNA reads TGCAGCGTTACCGGGACTAGCGGCTACAATGAGCAGTTCTTC. Its translation is CSVTGTSGYNEQFF.

The genes are TRBV20-1 and TRBJ2-1; D is perhaps TRBD1 (6 bases). The CDR3 runs to 14 residues. Germline V lookup: CDR1 DFQATT, CDR2 SNEGSKA (reference sequence). Deletions cut 5 bases from V and 6 bases from J, with 17 bases between. The CDR3 loop reads CSACPRTAPNEQFF. CDR3 coding DNA: TGCAGTGCTTGCCCAAGGACAGCCCCCAATGAGCAGTTCTTC.

This clonotype was picked up a small number of times. V and J are TRBV28 and TRBJ2-7, with D perhaps assigned TRBD1 or TRBD2 (5 bases each). This CDR3 has 14 amino acids. V gave up 4 bases and J gave up 3 bases, with 13 bases separating them. CDR1 MDHEN and CDR2 SYDVKM come from the germline V gene. The DNA of the CDR3 is TGTGCCAGCAGTTGGCCCGGGGCAATCTACGAGCAGTACTTC. Encoded protein: CASSWPGAIYEQYF.

A few counts support this clonotype. The V and J genes are TRBV7-9 and TRBJ1-2; perhaps TRBD1 as D (5 bases). Trimming took off 5 bases at V and 10 bases at J, with 20 bases between the two ends. CDR1 and CDR2 from the germline V gene are SEHNR and FQNEAQ (reference sequence). This CDR3 region has 14 residues. Here the CDR3 DNA reads TGTGCCAGCAGCCCCCAGGCCGGGACGGTTATCTACACCTTC. Its translation is CASSPQAGTVIYTF.

The V gene is TRBV12-3 or TRBV12-4, the J gene TRBJ2-7; weak D call: TRBD2 (7 bases). The CDR3 contains 14 residues. The V gene lost 2 bases and the J gene lost 6 bases, with 14 bases spanning the gap. CDR3 protein: CASSLLGGELEQYF. CDR3 nucleotides: TGTGCCAGCAGTTTACTAGGGGGGGAACTCGAGCAGTACTTC.